Listed below are T cell receptor beta chains from one sample, sequenced in a study of identical twins. TCRdb called the 5' RACE reads again in MiXCR, with one record for every CDR3 protein. Among 1.5 million to 2 million distinct CDR3 sequences listed, 25% to 35% were seen once. Sequencing was carried out using cord blood. The receptor set was obtained from a newborn girl in good health. Each CDR3 is given without its conserved first and last residue. D genes are given only for firm matches.

V gene,D gene,CDR3 protein
TRBV10-3,TRBD2,AIRGLAASTDTQY
TRBV4-1,TRBD2,ASSQVGLAGGPSYEQY
TRBV2,-,ASSARASRETQY
TRBV5-1,TRBD1,ASSLIDRVGGYT
TRBV4-1,TRBD2,ASSRGRVSSYNEQF
TRBV12-3/TRBV12-4,TRBD1,ASSFSGTGGKYSNQPQH
TRBV5-1,-,ASSTGPSTDTQY
TRBV29-1,-,SGGRGKNEQF
TRBV5-1,-,ASSLLGGPSGANVLT
TRBV7-2,-,ASSLGQMSGELF
TRBV5-1,-,ASSLDGSRNQPQH
TRBV12-5,-,ASGLIPGTDTQY
TRBV20-1,TRBD1,SAHRGGDQPQH
TRBV7-2,TRBD2,ASTHRGGLAGGLEQF
TRBV9,-,ASSSTISYEQY
TRBV20-1,TRBD1,SARDPGQGAYGYT
TRBV20-1,-,SASSPRTGFRETQY
TRBV28,-,ASRHSGAGYNEQF
TRBV4-1,TRBD2,ASTQSGGTGELF
TRBV5-1,-,ASSLPAGSNYGYT
TRBV4-1,-,ASSHRLVISYNEQF
TRBV7-9,TRBD2,ASSLEYGLAGENEQF
TRBV4-1,-,ASSQQGLAKNIQY
TRBV5-1,TRBD1,ASSLGTEITYEQY
TRBV3-1,-,ASSGGFRKNIQY
TRBV20-1,TRBD2,SARDRVGGRRYNEQF
TRBV4-1,TRBD1,ASSQIQGYGYGYT
TRBV11-2,-,ASSLTGSGTGELF
TRBV20-1,TRBD1,SAAGTGVADTQY
TRBV6-6,TRBD1,ASSLGRGCWNYGYT
TRBV10-1,TRBD2,ASSESRAGTHFEQY
TRBV5-1,-,ASSLGGNPEAF
TRBV5-1,TRBD1,ASSRTGWPYEQY
TRBV5-1,TRBD2,ASSTLAGAGDTQY
TRBV4-2,-,ASSQGREAINYGYT
TRBV20-1,TRBD2,SARDRGTSGMETQY
TRBV10-3,-,AISYEGGTQY
TRBV20-1,TRBD2,SATPAGGLPETQY
TRBV6-6,TRBD1,ASGDRDRGTEAF
TRBV12-3/TRBV12-4,-,ASKGRGYGYT
TRBV7-2,TRBD2,ASSLAGTSGGDTQY
TRBV18,TRBD1,ASSPWTGYRGENTEAF
TRBV3-1,TRBD2,ASSHSGATYEQY
TRBV20-1,-,SARILVSPYNEQF
TRBV7-9,-,ASSLAETSYGYT
TRBV5-1,-,ASSRDGGGDTQY
TRBV6-2/TRBV6-3,-,ASSYGPGRGSYEQY
TRBV11-2,TRBD1,ASSLRVTGENTEAF
TRBV5-1,-,ASSFGTGRSDTQY